This T cell receptor beta chain appears in the sequencing data of a study of T cell responses to AZD1222 COVID-19 vaccine. General study results and limits: Repertoires were obtained solely post-peak T cell response. Once two AZD1222 doses were given, Spike-specific TCR breadth and depth went up. Clonal diversity was possibly underestimated, and the donors were mostly white British, with more females. CD4 TCRs associated with vaccination spanned spike, dominating at 160-218 and 743-854.

V dropped 3 bases and J dropped 6; count of bases not matched to a gene: 6. The length of the CDR3 is 15 residues. Germline V gives CDR1 SGHRS, CDR2 YFSETQ. About this clone: Its specificity is unknown.

Produced via immunoSEQ multiplex PCR; TCRdb's table is partial and in-frame only. The sample includes about 45,000 clones, about 87% of them seen just once. This material consisted of peripheral blood, taken 28 days after the second AZD1222 dose. The chain carries TRBV5-1 and TRBJ1-1; TRBD1 matches 12 bases. This sequence was found in an adult who received the AZD1222 COVID-19 vaccine. CDR3 bases: TGCGCCAGCAGCTCCCGAGGGACAGGGGGCTCTGAAGCTTTCTTT. Its translation is CASSSRGTGGSEAFF. Supplemented by reference TRBV5-1 and TRBJ1-1, the full variable domain reads KAGVTQTPRYLIKTRGQQVTLSCSPISGHRSVSWYQQTPGQGLQFLFEYFSETQRNKGNFPGRFSGRQFSNSRSEMNVSTLELGDSALYLCASSSRGTGGSEAFFGQGTRLTVV.